This T cell receptor (beta chain) was observed in a study of beta chain features in type 1 diabetes. Notes on the study in general: A greater similarity of naive, central memory and Treg TCRB repertoires was seen among patients than among healthy donors.

TCRB transcripts that were expressed got sequenced, as all of the isolated RNA had been reverse transcribed. Measured with immunoSEQ multiplex PCR; TCRdb has only the in-frame clones, and not every one. Counted here are around 250,000 clones, 25% to 35% occurring once; the ten biggest clones make up roughly 4.1%. CDR3 size: 13 residues. Per germline, CDR1 SQVTM and CDR2 ANQGSEA. The V and J ends lost 7 bases and 4 bases respectively, with 13 bases between them. In regard to this clone: Its antigen is as yet unknown.

Specimen: central memory CD4+ T cells from blood. This clonotype was sampled from a man younger than 40 in good health. V is TRBV29-1 and J is TRBJ2-2; D not resolved. CDR3 DNA sequence: TGCAGCGGTGCCCCCCAAAGCACCGGGGAGCTGTTTTTT. This codes for CSGAPQSTGELFF.